This T cell receptor (beta chain) was observed in a study of cytomegalovirus exposure and HLA in healthy donors (dated by TCRdb to about 2017). Background for the entire study: The 650 to 750 repertoires of the first cohort and the 120 or so validation repertoires were produced on the same platform, according to a later analysis. The study was designed to test whether signatures of past pathogen exposure could be identified by cataloging public T cell receptors. Along with the approximately 650-subject first cohort, a separate validation cohort of 120 different subjects was used. To predict cytomegalovirus infection status, the study combined high-throughput TCR immunosequencing, statistical association of individual TCRs with disease status, and machine learning.

Library prep was done by the immunoSEQ multiplex PCR assay. Per the authors' processing: To diagnose cytomegalovirus status from the catalog of TCR beta chain sequences, a statistical classification framework was built. TCRdb took this table from immuneACCESS and kept in-frame rearrangements with V and J called. Such tables lack part of the clones; where checked against another copy, unresolved V genes explain under half of the gap, and the rest is unexplained. The V and J calls and clone size were taken over from that table, and D and trimming were inferred from the DNA. The table for this sample lists about 56,000 clones; around 96% of them were counted only once. The leading ten clones occupy roughly 1.2% of the sample. Overall study outcomes, separate from this receptor: A later analysis found that TCRs clustered in the first cohort also tended to co-occur in the roughly 110 validation repertoires, with about 94% of cluster scores above 0. The study gave a list of some 150 TCR beta chains associated with cytomegalovirus. The authors suggested that the approach could potentially be generalized to other disease states and immunological phenotypes. In vitro tests confirmed that three of the cytomegalovirus-associated TCR beta chains recognize cytomegalovirus antigens. A later analysis had no HLA typing for the validation cohort, so co-occurrence there was scored across all 120 or so repertoires. While some public TCRs were present in many individuals, most TCR sequences turned up only very rarely across donors. The classifier was reported to diagnose cytomegalovirus status with high specificity and sensitivity in both the original cohort and the validation cohort.

Separate from the roughly 700-subject first cohort, the validation cohort of about 130 subjects was the group to which the donors belonged. Note on this clone: The specificity of this receptor is unknown. No base quality information exists; no much larger clone differs at one position.

The germline V gene encodes CDR1 SGHTA and CDR2 FQGNSA. The CDR3 has 15 amino acids, counting the end cysteine and phenylalanine. The only DNA kept is the CDR3, 45 bases in frame from the first base. At the junction V is shortened by 5 bases and J by 4 bases; bases outside the gene matches: 6. The sequence came from a woman aged 18-29 years in good health and CMV-seronegative. The chain was built from TRBV7-2 and TRBJ1-1, and 11 junctional nucleotides match TRBD1. The specimen was PBMCs. The CDR3 corresponds to CASSQPGTGGTEAFF. The nucleotide sequence is TGTGCCAGCAGCCAGCCGGGGACAGGGGGCACTGAAGCTTTCTTT.